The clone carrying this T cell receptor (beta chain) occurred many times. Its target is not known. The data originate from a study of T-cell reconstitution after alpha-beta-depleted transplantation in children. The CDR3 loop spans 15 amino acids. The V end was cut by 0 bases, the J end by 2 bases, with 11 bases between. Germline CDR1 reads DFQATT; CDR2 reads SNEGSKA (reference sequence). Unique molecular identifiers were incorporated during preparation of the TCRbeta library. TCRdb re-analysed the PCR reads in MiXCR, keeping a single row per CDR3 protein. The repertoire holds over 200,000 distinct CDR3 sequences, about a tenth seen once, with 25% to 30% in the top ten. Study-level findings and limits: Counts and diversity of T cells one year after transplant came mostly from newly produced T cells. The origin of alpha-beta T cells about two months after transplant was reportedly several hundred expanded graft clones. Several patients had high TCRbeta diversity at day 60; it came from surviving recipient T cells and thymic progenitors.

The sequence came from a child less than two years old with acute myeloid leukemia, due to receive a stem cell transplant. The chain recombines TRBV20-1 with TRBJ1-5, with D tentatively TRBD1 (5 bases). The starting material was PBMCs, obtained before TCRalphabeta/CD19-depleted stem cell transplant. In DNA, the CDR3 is TGCAGTGCTAGAGAGGGAGGGGTAGGCAATCAGCCCCAGCATTTT. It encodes CSAREGGVGNQPQHF.